A selection of T cell receptor beta chains follows, all from one sample in a study of cytomegalovirus exposure and HLA in healthy donors. Assay used: immunoSEQ multiplex PCR; TCRdb lists only in-frame clones, some missing. The sample lists 150,000 to 200,000 clones, over 70% occurring once. The specimen sequenced was PBMCs. Receptor source: a woman aged 40-49 years in good health and CMV-seronegative. CDR3s include the opening cysteine and the closing phenylalanine or tryptophan. D genes are given only for firm matches. Size values are once, few and many counts, or a class for expanded clones, and some rows have none.

d_call	j_call	clone_size	v_call	cdr3_length	cdr3_aa	cdr3_nt
TRBD1	TRBJ2-7	few	TRBV19	14	CASSPTGGPYEQYF	TGTGCCAGTAGTCCGACAGGGGGCCCCTACGAGCAGTACTTC
.	TRBJ2-3	.	TRBV5-1	16	CASSTINPNGPDTQYF	TGCGCCAGCAGTACCATTAACCCAAATGGGCCAGATACGCAGTATTTT
.	TRBJ2-7	.	TRBV28	14	CASSLTPRGYEQYF	TGTGCCAGCAGTTTAACTCCCAGGGGCTACGAGCAGTACTTC
TRBD1	TRBJ2-7	.	TRBV6-1	12	CASSAGTGGKYF	TGTGCCAGCAGTGCAGGGACAGGGGGCAAGTACTTC
.	TRBJ1-1	.	TRBV11-3	19	CASSLILDIKSTGNTEAFF	TGTGCCAGCAGCTTAATCCTGGACATAAAAAGTACTGGGAACACTGAAGCTTTCTTT
.	TRBJ1-2	.	TRBV25-1	11	CASRQNYGYTF	TGTGCCAGTAGACAGAACTATGGCTACACCTTC
TRBD2	TRBJ2-3	.	TRBV25-1	15	CASSESLAGGRTQYF	TGTGCCAGCAGTGAATCCCTAGCGGGAGGTCGTACGCAGTATTTT
.	TRBJ1-6	.	TRBV7-8	15	CASSLETEFNSPLHF	TGTGCCAGCAGCTTAGAGACAGAGTTTAATTCACCCCTCCACTTT
.	TRBJ1-5	.	TRBV5-4	12	CASSLQNQPQHF	TGTGCCAGCAGCTTACAAAATCAGCCCCAGCATTTT
.	TRBJ2-7	once	TRBV5-1	15	CASSFIGQLSYEQYF	TGCGCCAGCAGCTTTATAGGACAGCTATCCTACGAGCAGTACTTC
.	TRBJ2-5	.	TRBV14	14	CASSPGVPRETQYF	TGTGCCAGCAGCCCAGGCGTCCCCCGAGAGACCCAGTACTTC
TRBD1	TRBJ1-4	.	TRBV18	13	CASSPRGREKLFF	TGTGCCAGCTCACCCAGGGGGCGCGAAAAACTGTTTTTT
.	TRBJ1-5	.	TRBV28	15	CASSFGTGLRQPQHF	TGTGCCAGCAGTTTTGGTACAGGGTTAAGGCAGCCCCAGCATTTT
.	TRBJ1-2	once	TRBV11-2	14	CASSYETTSGGYTF	TGTGCCAGCAGCTATGAAACTACCAGCGGTGGCTACACCTTC
.	TRBJ1-6	few	TRBV27	16	CASRGRGLPYNSPLHF	TGTGCCAGCAGGGGTAGGGGCCTTCCATATAATTCACCCCTCCACTTT
.	TRBJ2-3	.	TRBV4-1	13	CASSQGLTDTQYF	TGCGCCAGCAGCCAAGGCCTAACAGATACGCAGTATTTT
.	TRBJ1-2	.	TRBV6-6	12	CASRQGDYGYTF	TGTGCCAGCAGACAGGGAGACTATGGCTACACCTTC
.	TRBJ2-5	.	TRBV20-1	11	CSARRGETQYF	TGCAGTGCTCGCAGGGGAGAGACCCAGTACTTC
TRBD2	TRBJ2-7	.	TRBV19	14	CASSKGLAVYEQYF	TGTGCCAGTAGTAAGGGACTAGCGGTATACGAGCAGTACTTC
.	TRBJ1-1	.	TRBV11-2	16	CASSLGGQTGGRGAFF	TGTGCCAGCAGCTTAGGTGGCCAGACAGGCGGGAGAGGAGCTTTCTTT
TRBD2	TRBJ2-6	few	TRBV6-1	15	CASSEMGGGANGLTF	TGTGCCAGCAGTGAGATGGGGGGAGGGGCCAACGGCCTGACTTTC